Sequencing of this TCR beta chain was carried out in a study of blood T cell repertoires in COVID-19. Across the study: Samples taken during acute and convalescent COVID-19 were collected in the United States, Italy and Spain. T cells, B-cell-depleted T cells, or PBMCs provided the cDNA or gDNA that served as material.

Per the original methods: Using reference gene primer amplification, nucleated cell counts were estimated. Repertoires were generated with immunoSEQ multiplex PCR, while TCRdb's copy carries only in-frame clones and drops some. From that table come the V and J calls and clone size; the DNA was used to work out D and trimming. The table lists around 260,000 clones, roughly 86% of them singletons, with around 3.6% in the top ten. This clone was seen once. V shed 4 bases, J shed 2 bases, and the junction held 11 bases outside the gene matches. Germline lookup yields CDR1 LGHNA and CDR2 YSLEER. The CDR3 is made up of 16 amino acids.

Sequencing was done on a sample of peripheral blood. This receptor was taken from a young man with active or convalescent COVID-19. This chain joins TRBV4-3 and TRBJ2-7, with 7 bases that match TRBD1. The CDR3 spells CASSPTWTGQPYEQYF. The CDR3, as DNA: TGCGCCAGCAGCCCTACTTGGACGGGACAGCCCTACGAGCAGTACTTC.